A single sample is the source of the 26 T cell receptor beta chains below, sequenced in a study of T cells after yellow fever vaccination. One entry per CDR3 protein results from TCRdb running MiXCR on the 5' RACE reads. Altogether approximately 300,000 distinct CDR3 sequences are present, around 6.8% being singletons, with the ten largest covering 15% to 20%. This specimen was PBMCs, taken 35 to 50 days after the first yellow fever vaccination. The receptors come from a man younger than 35 who received the YFV17D yellow fever vaccine.

This clonotype showed up just a few times. The chain employs TRBV7-2 and TRBJ1-2; D gene ambiguous. CDR3 size: 16 residues. Trimming pared 0 bases from V and 0 bases from J, leaving 11 bases between. CDR1 and CDR2 (germline): SGHTA, FQGNSA. The CDR3 spells CASSLAATRANYGYTF. The DNA for the CDR3 is TGTGCCAGCAGCTTAGCAGCGACTCGAGCTAACTATGGCTACACCTTC.

The chain couples TRBV7-6 to TRBJ1-1, with D possibly TRBD1 on 6 matching bases. The CDR3 is 14 residues long. V lost 1 base, J lost 5 bases, and 11 bases lay in between. Germline V gives CDR1 SGHVS, CDR2 FNYEAQ. The CDR3 DNA is TGTGCCAGCAGCTTAGAGTCAGGGGTAACTGAAGCTTTCTTT. Protein sequence: CASSLESGVTEAFF.

This clonotype appeared a few times. The chain links TRBV12-3 or TRBV12-4 to TRBJ1-5; the match to TRBD1 covers 7 bases. V lost 6 bases, J lost 7 bases, and 9 bases stayed unmatched. The CDR3 contains 14 residues. The CDR3 loop is CASSSTGERQPQHF. The DNA for the CDR3 is TGTGCCAGCAGCTCAACAGGGGAGAGGCAGCCCCAGCATTTT.

This chain uses TRBV24-1 with TRBJ2-2; D might be TRBD1 (6 bases). Deletions cut 4 bases from V and 5 bases from J, with 13 bases between. The CDR3 contains 15 residues. The germline gives CDR1 KGHDR, CDR2 SFDVKD. CDR3 sequence reads: CATSDLQGKTGELFF. The CDR3 coding sequence is TGTGCCACCAGTGACCTACAGGGAAAGACCGGGGAGCTGTTTTTT.

The genes are TRBV5-1 and TRBJ2-7; D gene unclear. With 0 bases removed from V and 2 bases from J, the gap between germline ends came to 9 bases. CDR1 and CDR2 (germline): SGHRS, YFSETQ. The CDR3 loop spans 14 amino acids. The CDR3 spells CASSLGPGTYEQYV. CDR3 DNA sequence: TGCGCCAGCAGCTTGGGCCCAGGAACCTACGAGCAGTACGTC.

This clonotype was counted between two and nine times. The genes are TRBV5-1 and TRBJ2-1; 7 bases map to TRBD1. Unmatched junction bases numbered 12, after V lost 4 bases and J lost 5 bases. Germline V gives CDR1 SGHRS, CDR2 YFSETQ. The CDR3 consists of 16 residues. As DNA, the CDR3 is TGCGCCAGCAGCCCTTATAGGACAGGTTCCAACAATGAGCAGTTCTTC. Translation gives CASSPYRTGSNNEQFF.

This chain connects TRBV29-1 to TRBJ2-3, with 12 bases that match TRBD2. Germline CDR1 SQVTM, CDR2 ANQGSEA. The length of the CDR3 is 15 residues. V shed 3 bases and J 4 bases; nucleotides not matched to a gene: 5. CDR3 DNA: TGCAGCGTTGACGGGCCTAGCGGGGGGGCAGATACGCAGTATTTT. This encodes CSVDGPSGGADTQYF.

V gene TRBV7-3 combines with J gene TRBJ2-7; 9 positions agree with TRBD2. This CDR3 contains 15 residues. Looked up from germline, CDR1 is SGHTA and CDR2 is FQGTGA. J was trimmed by 3 bases and V by 0 bases; bases with no gene match: 3. The CDR3 DNA is TGTGCCAGCAGCTTAACGGCGGGGGGGTTCTACGAGCAGTACTTC. Its translation is CASSLTAGGFYEQYF.

This clonotype has a handful of counts. This chain joins TRBV6-1 and TRBJ1-5; 8 nucleotides agree with TRBD1. CDR1 is MNHNS and CDR2 is SASEGT in the germline V gene. This CDR3 has 14 amino acids. V gave up 7 bases and J gave up 6 bases; unmatched junction bases: 8. DNA for the CDR3: TGTGCCAGCAATGAGGACAGGGAAAGTCAGCCCCAGCATTTT. Translation gives CASNEDRESQPQHF.

The chain is built from TRBV27 and TRBJ2-1; 7 bases match TRBD2. The germline V gene encodes CDR1 MNHEY and CDR2 SMNVEV (reference sequence). Trimming cost V 5 bases and J 3 bases; bases outside gene matches: 10. CDR3 length: 16 amino acids. The CDR3 sequence: CASSPYLGGDYNEQFF. CDR3 DNA: TGTGCCAGCAGTCCTTACCTTGGGGGGGACTACAATGAGCAGTTCTTC.

This clonotype turned up a few times. The chain joins TRBV5-6 to TRBJ2-1, with no clear D. This CDR3 has 13 amino acids. V was pared by 4 bases and J by 6 bases, with 11 bases between. Germline values: CDR1 SGHDT, CDR2 YYEEEE. CDR3 coding DNA: TGTGCCAGCAGCCGACGGCTGACCAATGAGCAGTTCTTC. Translating it yields CASSRRLTNEQFF.

This clonotype was picked up many times. The rearrangement uses TRBV19 and TRBJ2-1, with TRBD2 identical over 12 bases. J gave up 6 bases and V 4 bases, and 7 bases lay outside the gene matches. This CDR3 has 16 amino acids. The germline V gene encodes CDR1 LNHDA and CDR2 SQIVND (reference sequence). CDR3 sequence (DNA): TGTGCCAGTAGTACCCCCGGACTAGCGGGGTTCAATGAGCAGTTCTTC. Protein sequence: CASSTPGLAGFNEQFF.

At least ten counts were recorded for this clonotype. The chain employs TRBV20-1 and TRBJ2-4; tentative D call: TRBD2 (6 bases). Germline-derived CDR1 and CDR2 are DFQATT and SNEGSKA (reference sequence). This CDR3 has 13 amino acids. V shed 5 bases and J shed 2 bases, with 10 bases lying between them. The CDR3 spells CSAAREPKNIQYF. DNA for the CDR3: TGCAGTGCTGCCCGGGAGCCCAAAAACATTCAGTACTTC.

This clonotype was detected a few times. Compared with germline, one end of the junction differs, possibly owing to a read error. V gene TRBV9 combines with J gene TRBJ2-4; tentative D call: TRBD1 (6 bases). The CDR3 sequence is 14 residues long. Per germline, CDR1 SGDLS and CDR2 YYNGEE. The CDR3 reads CASSPRTAQNIQYF. CDR3 coding DNA: TGTGCCAGCAGCCCCCGGACAGCCCAAAACATTCAGTACTTC.

This clonotype was found a few times. The rearrangement links TRBV18 to TRBJ1-2; D may be TRBD1 (5 bases). V was trimmed by 5 bases and J by 4 bases, leaving 11 bases between them. This CDR3 is built from 13 residues. CDR1 and CDR2 from the germline V gene are KGHSH and LQKENI. The CDR3: CASSADSSYGYTF. The CDR3 coding sequence is TGTGCCAGCTCAGCCGACAGTTCCTATGGCTACACCTTC. The full variable domain, its missing parts supplied by reference TRBV18 and TRBJ1-2, is NAGVMQNPRHLVRRRGQEARLRCSPMKGHSHVYWYRQLPEEGLKFMVYLQKENIIDESGMPKERFSAEFPKEGPSILRIQQVVRGDSAAYFCASSADSSYGYTFGSGTRLTVV.

The chain employs TRBV6-2 or TRBV6-3 and TRBJ2-1, with 11 positions matching TRBD2. After removal of 0 bases from V and 6 bases from J, the junction contained 13 bases not matched to a gene. The CDR3 spans 19 residues. The V gene's germline CDR1 is MNHEY and CDR2 SVGEGT. The CDR3 DNA follows: TGTGCCAGCAGTTACTCCCCTCTGGGTAGCGGGGGGGCCTCCAATGAGCAGTTCTTC. Encoded protein: CASSYSPLGSGGASNEQFF.

The chain combines TRBV29-1 with TRBJ2-1; the match to TRBD2 covers 9 bases. The germline V gene has CDR1 SQVTM and CDR2 ANQGSEA. With 0 bases clipped from V and 2 bases from J, the junction kept 11 bases outside the gene matches. There are 18 residues in the CDR3. The CDR3, as DNA: TGCAGCGTTGAAGATCGAGGAGGCGGGGGGGGCGCCTACAATGAGCAGTTCTTC. This gives the protein CSVEDRGGGGGAYNEQFF.

The chain has TRBV6-2 or TRBV6-3 and TRBJ1-1; TRBD1 aligns across 8 bases. In germline, CDR1 is MNHEY, CDR2 SVGEGT. The CDR3 extends over 16 amino acids. Losses at the gene ends were 6 bases for V and 1 base for J; bases not matched to a gene: 10. The CDR3 spells CASRSRTGRGNTEAFF. The CDR3 DNA follows: TGTGCCAGCAGGTCTCGGACAGGGAGAGGGAACACTGAAGCTTTCTTT.

There are many counts of this clonotype. The chain combines TRBV9 with TRBJ1-3, with unresolved D. Per the germline V gene, CDR1 is SGDLS and CDR2 is YYNGEE. CDR3 length equals 14 residues. V lost 0 bases and J lost 0, with 4 bases in between. The CDR3 sequence is CASSVGSSGNTIYF. The CDR3 DNA follows: TGTGCCAGCAGCGTAGGGAGCTCTGGAAACACCATATATTTT.

This clonotype was recorded at least ten times. The chain has TRBV7-9 and TRBJ1-1; the D gene is possibly TRBD1 (6 bases). The germline V and J ends were trimmed by 5 bases and 1 base, with 14 bases remaining between them. Germline CDR1 is SEHNR and CDR2 is FQNEAQ (reference sequence). The CDR3 length is 15 residues. The CDR3 nucleotides are TGTGCCAGCAGCCTGAGTCTAGGGGGGAACACTGAAGCTTTCTTT. This codes for CASSLSLGGNTEAFF.

This clonotype was detected a few times. V usage is TRBV7-2 and J usage is TRBJ2-7; the match to TRBD1 covers 8 bases. This CDR3 has 13 amino acids. CDR1 is SGHTA, CDR2 FQGNSA, per germline. V shed 3 bases, J shed 4 bases, and the junction held 2 bases outside the gene matches. CDR3 protein: CASSFYRGYEQYV. The CDR3, as DNA: TGTGCCAGCAGCTTTTACAGGGGGTACGAGCAGTACGTC.

This clonotype was seen ten or more times. The V call is TRBV18, the J call TRBJ2-3; no firm D call. Trimming removed 5 bases at V and 0 bases at J, with 6 bases between. Germline assignment: CDR1 KGHSH and CDR2 LQKENI. This CDR3 has 13 amino acids. CDR3 DNA sequence: TGTGCCAGCTCATCGGACAGCACAGATACGCAGTATTTT. This encodes CASSSDSTDTQYF.

A few counts support this clonotype. V and J are TRBV14 and TRBJ1-1; D might be TRBD1 (5 bases). Germline V gene lookup returns CDR1 SGHDN and CDR2 FVKESK. Trimming shortened V by 1 base and J by 8 bases, and 11 bases separated the two germline ends. This CDR3 spans 13 amino acids. The CDR3 DNA sequence: TGTGCCAGCAGCCAAGCGTGGGCAGGGGAAGCTTTCTTT. It yields the protein CASSQAWAGEAFF.

This clonotype was observed a few times. One end of the junction is discordant with germline, which a read error may explain. The V and J genes are TRBV20-1 and TRBJ1-5; possibly TRBD1 for D (5 bases). The CDR3 extends over 16 amino acids. From germline, CDR1 is DFQATT and CDR2 SNEGSKA (reference sequence). DNA for the CDR3: TGCTGTGCTAGAGATTCGGCAGGGAATAGCAATCAGCCCCAGCATTTT. Translating gives CCARDSAGNSNQPQHF.

This clonotype came up many times. The chain is built from TRBV5-1 and TRBJ2-1; the match to TRBD2 covers 12 bases. With V trimmed by 5 bases and J by 6 bases, 9 bases remained unmatched. Germline CDR1 reads SGHRS; CDR2 reads YFSETQ. The CDR3 is 16 residues long. For the CDR3, the DNA is TGCGCCAGCAGAGAACCTAGCGGGGGGGCCTTCAATGAGCAGTTCTTC. Translating it yields CASREPSGGAFNEQFF. Drawing the rest from reference TRBV5-1 and TRBJ2-1, the complete variable domain is KAGVTQTPRYLIKTRGQQVTLSCSPISGHRSVSWYQQTPGQGLQFLFEYFSETQRNKGNFPGRFSGRQFSNSRSEMNVSTLELGDSALYLCASREPSGGAFNEQFFGPGTRLTVL.

The V and J genes are TRBV5-1 and TRBJ2-6; D might be TRBD1 (5 bases). This CDR3 has 16 amino acids. V gave up 3 bases and J gave up 0 bases, with 10 bases separating them. Germline V CDR1 and CDR2: SGHRS, YFSETQ. In nucleotides, the CDR3 is TGCGCCAGCAGCTCCAGGGCGTACTCTGGGGCCAACGTCCTGACTTTC. This sequence encodes CASSSRAYSGANVLTF.